These 32 T cell receptor beta chains were all obtained from the same sample, sequenced in a study of PD-1 blockade in classical Hodgkin lymphoma. Only in-frame clones appear in the TCRdb table, and some are missing; sequencing was by immunoSEQ multiplex PCR. The sample carries nearly 25,000 clones, around 80% recorded once. Relapse was seen in all patients after autologous stem cell transplantation, and brentuximab vedotin exposure was variable. Sequenced here: peripheral blood mononuclear cells (PBMCs), sampled at baseline. The source of these receptors is a human donor with classical Hodgkin lymphoma.

The rearrangement links TRBV4-1 to TRBJ2-5; 7 bases align to TRBD1. CDR3 length: 14 residues. With 0 bases clipped from V and 4 bases from J, the junction kept 2 bases outside the gene matches. Germline V gene lookup returns CDR1 MGHRA and CDR2 YSYEKL. The CDR3 region is CASSQEHRGETQYF. CDR3 DNA: TGCGCCAGCAGCCAAGAGCACAGGGGAGAGACCCAGTACTTC.

This clone was counted a single time. This rearrangement joins TRBV6-5 to TRBJ2-7; tentatively, D is TRBD1 or TRBD2 (5 bases each). V lost 5 bases to trimming and J lost 3 bases, with 14 bases between them. The CDR3 covers 14 residues. Germline CDR1 is MNHEY and CDR2 is SVGAGI. As DNA, the CDR3 is TGTGCCAGCAGTCGCTTTCGGGACCTCTACGAGCAGTACTTC. Protein: CASSRFRDLYEQYF.

J is TRBJ2-3 and V is TRBV7-9; D remains ambiguous. CDR3 size: 14 residues. Germline CDR1 and CDR2: SEHNR and FQNEAQ (reference sequence). Trimming shortened V by 3 bases and J by 4 bases, and 11 bases separated the two germline ends. The CDR3 protein is CASSLVFQADTQYF. The CDR3 DNA sequence: TGTGCCAGCAGCTTGGTCTTCCAGGCAGATACGCAGTATTTT.

This sequence joins TRBV11-2 and TRBJ1-6, with TRBD1 as a possible D gene (5 bases). The ends were cut back, 2 bases at V and 4 bases at J, with 9 bases in the middle. Germline lookup yields CDR1 SGHAT and CDR2 FQNNGV. The CDR3 runs 15 residues. CDR3 DNA sequence: TGTGCCAGCAGCTTATCGCGACAGTATAATTCACCCCTCCACTTT. Translation: CASSLSRQYNSPLHF.

V gene TRBV7-9 combines with J gene TRBJ1-3, with D possibly TRBD1 on 6 matching bases. Germline V CDR1 and CDR2: SEHNR, FQNEAQ (reference sequence). The CDR3 extends over 15 amino acids. Trimming took off 4 bases at V and 4 bases at J, with 14 bases between the two ends. The CDR3 protein is CASSSRGGAGNTIYF. The CDR3 DNA reads TGTGCCAGCAGCTCCCGTGGGGGGGCCGGAAACACCATATATTTT.

The chain combines TRBV9 with TRBJ2-6, with D tentatively TRBD2 (5 bases). The CDR3 spans 17 residues. With 0 bases removed from V and 0 bases from J, the gap between germline ends came to 10 bases. Germline loops: CDR1 SGDLS, CDR2 YYNGEE. CDR3 protein: CASSVGQRISGANVLTF. CDR3 in DNA: TGTGCCAGCAGCGTAGGTCAGCGGATCTCTGGGGCCAACGTCCTGACTTTC.

V usage is TRBV28 and J usage is TRBJ2-1; D is ambiguous. CDR3 length equals 13 residues. V was cut by 0 bases and J by 4 bases, with 4 bases left in between. The germline gives CDR1 MDHEN, CDR2 SYDVKM. CDR3: CASSLWAYNEQFF. Written as DNA, the CDR3 is TGTGCCAGCAGTTTATGGGCGTACAATGAGCAGTTCTTC. Complete variable domain (other parts from reference TRBV28 and TRBJ2-1): DVKVTQSSRYLVKRTGEKVFLECVQDMDHENMFWYRQDPGLGLRLIYFSYDVKMKEKGDIPEGYSVSREKKERFSLILESASTNQTSMYLCASSLWAYNEQFFGPGTRLTVL.

This clone was detected only once. The V call is TRBV2, the J call TRBJ2-2, with 8 bases matching TRBD2. The CDR3 is made up of 14 amino acids. V shed 6 bases, J shed 1 base, and the junction held 1 base outside the gene matches. The germline V gene has CDR1 SNHLY and CDR2 FYNNEI. In nucleotides, the CDR3 is TGTGCCAGCAGAAGCGGGAGGAACACCGGGGAGCTGTTTTTT. Translation: CASRSGRNTGELFF.

The sample holds one count of this clone. This chain links TRBV6-1 with TRBJ2-2; the match to TRBD1 covers 8 bases. Germline trimming cut 4 bases from V and 6 bases from J; bases unmatched to any gene: 7. This CDR3 spans 15 amino acids. Germline CDR1 and CDR2: MNHNS and SASEGT. The CDR3 here is CASSGEAGGPGELFF. The CDR3 DNA reads as TGTGCCAGCAGTGGAGAGGCAGGGGGCCCCGGGGAGCTGTTTTTT.

This clone was seen just once. The chain joins TRBV10-3 to TRBJ1-1, with D maybe TRBD1 (6 bases). The length of the CDR3 is 15 residues. Deletions cut 5 bases from V and 6 bases from J, with 19 bases between. Germline values: CDR1 ENHRY, CDR2 SYGVKD. CDR3 coding DNA: TGTGCCATCAGTCAATCCCAGGGTCGACAGGCTGAAGCTTTCTTT. Its protein product is CAISQSQGRQAEAFF.

V is TRBV5-6 and J is TRBJ1-3; D is possibly TRBD1 (6 bases). The CDR3 runs 14 residues. Germline CDR1 is SGHDT and CDR2 is YYEEEE. V lost 4 bases and J 0 bases, leaving 8 bases between the germline ends. The CDR3 nucleotides are TGTGCCAGCAGCCAACAGGGCTCTGGAAACACCATATATTTT. This translates into CASSQQGSGNTIYF.

This chain connects TRBV4-1 to TRBJ1-1, with TRBD1 identical over 9 bases. The CDR3 is made up of 15 amino acids. CDR1 is MGHRA and CDR2 is YSYEKL in the germline V gene. V lost 1 base and J lost 5; bases outside the gene matches: 5. CDR3 sequence reads: CASSQAYRGRTEAFF. Here the CDR3 DNA reads TGCGCCAGCAGCCAAGCATACAGGGGGCGGACTGAAGCTTTCTTT.

This rearrangement joins TRBV4-2 to TRBJ2-3; 7 bases agree with TRBD2. Trimming at V came to 1 base and at J to 4 bases, leaving 5 bases not matched to a gene. This CDR3 has 15 residues. Looked up from germline, CDR1 is LGHNA and CDR2 is YNFKEQ. CDR3 protein: CASSQGSGDSDTQYF. CDR3 in DNA: TGTGCCAGCAGCCAAGGGAGCGGGGACTCAGATACGCAGTATTTT.

The chain joins TRBV5-1 to TRBJ2-1; 10 bases map to TRBD2. Germline V lookup: CDR1 SGHRS, CDR2 YFSETQ. Unmatched junction bases numbered 3, after V lost 5 bases and J lost 1 base. There are 15 residues in the CDR3. CDR3 region: CASRLAGESYNEQFF. The CDR3 region has the DNA TGCGCCAGCAGGCTAGCGGGGGAATCCTACAATGAGCAGTTCTTC.

V and J are TRBV4-3 and TRBJ2-3, with 9 bases lining up with TRBD1. V was pared by 0 bases and J by 4 bases, with 11 bases of the junction left unmatched. Germline assignment: CDR1 LGHNA and CDR2 YSLEER. This CDR3 has 18 amino acids. CDR3 sequence: CASSQDPPGTGWSDTQYF. The DNA of the CDR3 is TGCGCCAGCAGCCAAGATCCCCCCGGGACAGGGTGGTCAGATACGCAGTATTTT.

The chain carries TRBV4-2 and TRBJ2-7; D is perhaps TRBD2 (6 bases). CDR3 length equals 15 residues. Germline lookup yields CDR1 LGHNA and CDR2 YNFKEQ. Deletions cut 5 bases from V and 0 bases from J, with 14 bases between. CDR3 in amino acids: CASSTRVGGSYEQYF. CDR3 DNA sequence: TGTGCCAGCAGCACCAGGGTCGGGGGCTCCTACGAGCAGTACTTC.

V gene TRBV18 combines with J gene TRBJ2-7; perhaps TRBD1 as D (5 bases). The CDR3 is 14 residues long. Trimming removed 6 bases at V and 1 base at J, with 13 bases between. The germline V gene encodes CDR1 KGHSH and CDR2 LQKENI. The CDR3, as DNA: TGTGCCAGCTCCTTCGGACACGGATCCTACGAGCAGTACTTC. This encodes CASSFGHGSYEQYF.

This rearrangement joins TRBV7-2 to TRBJ2-3, with a possible D match to TRBD1 (6 bases). CDR1 is SGHTA, CDR2 FQGNSA, per germline. Trimming removed 10 bases from V and 3 bases from J, with 14 bases in between. The CDR3 contains 13 residues. The CDR3 DNA sequence: TGTGCCACCCGTCTACAGGGTACAGATACGCAGTATTTT. It is translated as CATRLQGTDTQYF. The full variable domain, in which reference TRBV7-2 and TRBJ2-3 provide the parts outside the CDR3, is GAGVSQSPSNKVTEKGKDVELRCDPISGHTALYWYRQSLGQGLEFLIYFQGNSAPDKSGLPSDRFSAERTGGSVSTLTIQRTQQEDSAVYLCATRLQGTDTQYFGPGTRLTVL.

The chain links TRBV10-3 to TRBJ1-1, with D perhaps matching TRBD1 (6 bases). The CDR3 is made up of 16 amino acids. The germline V gene encodes CDR1 ENHRY and CDR2 SYGVKD. V shed 0 bases and J shed 5 bases, with 16 bases lying between them. The CDR3 nucleotides read TGTGCCATCAGTGAGTCTGCAGGGGTATTGAGGACTGAAGCTTTCTTT. This sequence encodes CAISESAGVLRTEAFF.

This clone has only a few counts. The CDR3 spells CASSLVSGANVLTF. For the CDR3, the DNA is TGCGCCAGCAGCTTGGTTTCTGGGGCCAACGTCCTGACTTTC. The chain uses TRBV5-1 and TRBJ2-6; D call uncertain. CDR1 and CDR2 from the germline V gene are SGHRS and YFSETQ. The CDR3 spans 14 residues. V was cut by 0 bases and J by 1 base, with 2 bases left in between.

Regarding this clone: Within the sample, other DNA sequences also encode this same CDR3. The chain joins TRBV6-5 to TRBJ2-7; TRBD2 might be the D (7 bases). There are 14 residues in the CDR3. Per germline, CDR1 MNHEY and CDR2 SVGAGI. V was trimmed by 2 bases and J by 3 bases, leaving 11 bases between them. CDR3 protein: CASSYGGGGYEQYF. The CDR3 DNA is TGTGCCAGCAGTTACGGGGGAGGGGGCTACGAGCAGTACTTC.

The J gene is TRBJ2-3, the V gene TRBV7-9; 9 bases are shared with TRBD2. The CDR3 spans 15 residues. With 4 bases clipped from V and 5 bases from J, the junction kept 7 bases outside the gene matches. The germline V gene encodes CDR1 SEHNR and CDR2 FQNEAQ (reference sequence). CDR3: CASSSWTSVRDTQYF. CDR3 sequence (DNA): TGTGCCAGCAGCTCGTGGACTAGCGTCCGAGATACGCAGTATTTT.

The chain employs TRBV19 and TRBJ1-5, with TRBD1 as a possible D gene (6 bases). This CDR3 spans 15 amino acids. Germline CDR1 and CDR2: LNHDA and SQIVND (reference sequence). Trimming took 4 bases from V and 2 from J, leaving 12 bases between them. The chain's CDR3 is CASSSSRGGNQPQHF. CDR3 bases: TGTGCCAGTAGTAGTTCCAGGGGAGGCAATCAGCCCCAGCATTTT.

The J gene is TRBJ2-7, the V gene TRBV5-1; D could derive from TRBD1 or TRBD2 (5 bases each). V lost 4 bases and J 1 base, leaving 15 bases between the germline ends. The CDR3 loop spans 15 amino acids. CDR1 is SGHRS and CDR2 is YFSETQ in the germline V gene. The chain's CDR3 is CASSVGGHTSYEQYF. CDR3 bases: TGCGCCAGCAGCGTCGGAGGACATACTTCCTACGAGCAGTACTTC.

This chain links TRBV5-4 with TRBJ1-2; 8 bases line up with TRBD1. The V gene end was trimmed by 3 bases and the J gene end by 4 bases; junction bases not matched to a gene: 5. The CDR3 has 14 amino acids. Per the germline V gene, CDR1 is SGHNT and CDR2 is YYREEE (reference sequence). The CDR3 here is CASSSTGGAYGYTF. CDR3 bases: TGTGCCAGCAGCTCCACAGGGGGGGCCTATGGCTACACCTTC.

The chain carries TRBV4-1 and TRBJ2-7; possible D gene TRBD2, 5 bases. The CDR3 extends over 15 amino acids. Trimming left V 0 bases short and J 0 bases short, with 9 bases between. Germline V gene lookup returns CDR1 MGHRA and CDR2 YSYEKL. The CDR3 nucleotides are TGCGCCAGCAGCCAAGAGAGGGAGATCTCCTACGAGCAGTACTTC. Its translation is CASSQEREISYEQYF.

The chain has TRBV30 and TRBJ2-7; no clear D. Germline loops: CDR1 GTSNPN, CDR2 SVGIG (reference sequence). Deletions cut 1 base from V and 1 base from J, with 8 bases between. The CDR3 length is 13 residues. CDR3 in DNA: TGTGCCTGGAGTGAAAACAGTTCCTACGAGCAGTACTTC. Its translation: CAWSENSSYEQYF.

This chain connects TRBV19 to TRBJ2-7; either TRBD1 or TRBD2 may fit D (7 bases each). V lost 6 bases, J lost 3 bases, and 15 bases lay in between. The germline gives CDR1 LNHDA, CDR2 SQIVND (reference sequence). This CDR3 has 14 amino acids. CDR3 nucleotide sequence: TGTGCCAGTAGCCCGGGGAGGGGGCTCTACGAGCAGTACTTC. This encodes CASSPGRGLYEQYF.

The rearrangement links TRBV5-4 to TRBJ1-2; 9 nucleotides agree with TRBD1. The CDR3 is made up of 17 amino acids. V shed 0 bases, J shed 4 bases, and the junction held 10 bases outside the gene matches. Germline values: CDR1 SGHNT, CDR2 YYREEE (reference sequence). This CDR3 reads CASSLVGAQGAGYGYTF. For the CDR3, the DNA is TGTGCCAGCAGCTTGGTCGGGGCACAGGGGGCAGGCTATGGCTACACCTTC.

V is TRBV27 and J is TRBJ1-5; 7 bases line up with TRBD1. The CDR3 spans 14 residues. CDR1 and CDR2 from the germline V gene are MNHEY and SMNVEV (reference sequence). V shed 0 bases and J 9 bases; nucleotides not matched to a gene: 5. CDR3 sequence (DNA): TGTGCCAGCAGTTTATCGAACAGGGGATGGCCCCAGCATTTT. Its protein is CASSLSNRGWPQHF.

The chain combines TRBV5-6 with TRBJ2-7; D not certain. Deletions cut 0 bases from V and 0 bases from J, with 4 bases between. The CDR3 is 13 amino acids. The V gene's germline CDR1 is SGHDT and CDR2 YYEEEE. Written as DNA, the CDR3 is TGTGCCAGCAGCTTGGCAGGCTCCTACGAGCAGTACTTC. Amino acids: CASSLAGSYEQYF.

The chain has TRBV7-2 and TRBJ2-7; 7 bases are shared with TRBD1. Germline assignment: CDR1 SGHTA and CDR2 FQGNSA. Trimming at V came to 1 base and at J to 2 bases, leaving 2 bases not matched to a gene. The CDR3 consists of 14 residues. CDR3 residues: CASSLVTGTYEQYF. The CDR3 bases are TGTGCCAGCAGCTTAGTGACAGGGACCTACGAGCAGTACTTC.